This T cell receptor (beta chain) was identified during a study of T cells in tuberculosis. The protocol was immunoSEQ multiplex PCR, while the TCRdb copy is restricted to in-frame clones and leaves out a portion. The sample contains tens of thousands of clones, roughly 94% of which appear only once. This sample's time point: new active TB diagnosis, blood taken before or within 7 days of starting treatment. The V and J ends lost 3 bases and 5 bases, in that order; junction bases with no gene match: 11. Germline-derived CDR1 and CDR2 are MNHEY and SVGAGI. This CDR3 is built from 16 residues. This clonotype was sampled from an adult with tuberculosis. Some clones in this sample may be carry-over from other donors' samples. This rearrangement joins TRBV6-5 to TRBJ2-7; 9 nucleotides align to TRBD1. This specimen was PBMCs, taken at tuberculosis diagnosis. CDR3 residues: CASSYLGGQGSHEQYF. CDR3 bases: TGTGCCAGCAGTTATCTAGGGGGACAGGGCAGCCACGAGCAGTACTTC.